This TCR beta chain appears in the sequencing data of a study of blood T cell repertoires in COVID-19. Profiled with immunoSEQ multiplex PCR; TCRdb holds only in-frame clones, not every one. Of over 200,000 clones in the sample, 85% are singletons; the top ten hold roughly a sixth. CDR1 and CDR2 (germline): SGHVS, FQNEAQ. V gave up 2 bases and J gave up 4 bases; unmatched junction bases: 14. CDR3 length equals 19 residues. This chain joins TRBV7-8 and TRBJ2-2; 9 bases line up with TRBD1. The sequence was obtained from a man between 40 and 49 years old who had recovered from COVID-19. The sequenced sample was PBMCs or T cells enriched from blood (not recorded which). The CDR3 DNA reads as TGTGCCAGCAGCTTAATTATAGGTTTGGGACAGGGTAGCACCGGGGAGCTGTTTTTT. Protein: CASSLIIGLGQGSTGELFF.